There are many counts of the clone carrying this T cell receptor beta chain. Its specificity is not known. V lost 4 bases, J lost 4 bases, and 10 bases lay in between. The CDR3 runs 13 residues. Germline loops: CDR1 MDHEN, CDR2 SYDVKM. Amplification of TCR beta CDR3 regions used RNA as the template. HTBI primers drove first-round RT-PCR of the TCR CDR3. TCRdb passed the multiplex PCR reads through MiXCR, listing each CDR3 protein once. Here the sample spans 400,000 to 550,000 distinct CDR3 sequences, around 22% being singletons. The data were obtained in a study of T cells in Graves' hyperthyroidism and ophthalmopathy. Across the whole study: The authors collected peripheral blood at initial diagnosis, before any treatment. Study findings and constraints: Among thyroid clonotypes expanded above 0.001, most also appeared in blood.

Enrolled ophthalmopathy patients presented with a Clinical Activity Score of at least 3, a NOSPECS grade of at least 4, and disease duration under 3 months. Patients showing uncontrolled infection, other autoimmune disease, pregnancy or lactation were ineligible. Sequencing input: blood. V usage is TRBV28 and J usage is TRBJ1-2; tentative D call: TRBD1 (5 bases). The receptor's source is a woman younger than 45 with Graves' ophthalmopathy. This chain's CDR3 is CASSSGGIYGYTF. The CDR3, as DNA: TGTGCCAGCAGTTCGGGGGGGATCTATGGCTACACCTTC.